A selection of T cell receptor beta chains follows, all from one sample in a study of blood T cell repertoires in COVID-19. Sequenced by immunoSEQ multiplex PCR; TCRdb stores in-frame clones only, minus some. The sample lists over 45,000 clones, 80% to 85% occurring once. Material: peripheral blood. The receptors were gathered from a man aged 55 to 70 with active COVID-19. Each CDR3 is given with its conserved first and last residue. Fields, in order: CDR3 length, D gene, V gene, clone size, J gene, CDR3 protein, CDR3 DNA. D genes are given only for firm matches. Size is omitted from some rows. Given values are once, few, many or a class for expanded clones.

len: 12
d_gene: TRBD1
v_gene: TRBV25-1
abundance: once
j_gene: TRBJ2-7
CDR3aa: CASSDWTGTFGF
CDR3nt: TGTGCCAGCAGTGACTGGACAGGGACATTTGGCTTC

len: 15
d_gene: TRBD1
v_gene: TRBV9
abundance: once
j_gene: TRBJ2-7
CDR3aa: CASSLGQGTDYEQYF
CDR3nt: TGTGCCAGCAGCTTGGGGCAGGGGACAGACTACGAGCAGTACTTC

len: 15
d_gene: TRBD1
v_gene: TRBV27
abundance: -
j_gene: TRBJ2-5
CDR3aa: CASSTGTGGVETQYF
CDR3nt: TGTGCCAGCAGTACCGGGACAGGGGGCGTAGAGACCCAGTACTTC

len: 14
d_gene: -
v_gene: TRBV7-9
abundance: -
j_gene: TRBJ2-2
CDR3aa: CASSLLLIGGELFF
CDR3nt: TGTGCCAGCAGCTTACTCTTGATCGGCGGGGAGCTGTTTTTT

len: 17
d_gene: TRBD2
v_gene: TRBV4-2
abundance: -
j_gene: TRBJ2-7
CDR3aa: CASSQGGGRRLAKEQYF
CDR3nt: TGTGCCAGCAGCCAAGGAGGGGGGCGAAGACTAGCGAAGGAGCAGTACTTC

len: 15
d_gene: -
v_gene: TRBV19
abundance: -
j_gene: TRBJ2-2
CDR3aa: CASSMGAPKTGELFF
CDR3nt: TGTGCCAGTAGTATGGGGGCGCCTAAAACCGGGGAGCTGTTTTTT

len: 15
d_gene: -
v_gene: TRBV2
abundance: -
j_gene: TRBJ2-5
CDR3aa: CASSVVRGIQETQYF
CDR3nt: TGTGCCAGCAGTGTGGTCAGGGGAATACAAGAGACCCAGTACTTC

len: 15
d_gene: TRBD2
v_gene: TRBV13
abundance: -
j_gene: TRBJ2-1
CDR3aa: CASSLGLAGNNEQFF
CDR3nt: TGTGCCAGCAGCTTAGGACTAGCGGGCAACAATGAGCAGTTCTTC

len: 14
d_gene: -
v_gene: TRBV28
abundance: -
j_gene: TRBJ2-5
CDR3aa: CASSRRGDWETQYF
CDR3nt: TGTGCCAGTTCCCGACGGGGAGATTGGGAGACCCAGTACTTC

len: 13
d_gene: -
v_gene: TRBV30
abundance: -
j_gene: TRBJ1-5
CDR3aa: CAWSVRENQPQHF
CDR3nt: TGTGCCTGGAGTGTAAGAGAGAATCAGCCCCAGCATTTT

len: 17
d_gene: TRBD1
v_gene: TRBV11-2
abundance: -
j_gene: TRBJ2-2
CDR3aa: CASSATIQGASTGELFF
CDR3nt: TGTGCCAGCAGCGCAACAATCCAGGGGGCGAGCACCGGGGAGCTGTTTTTT

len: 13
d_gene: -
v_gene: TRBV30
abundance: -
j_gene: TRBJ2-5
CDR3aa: CAWSVHSRETQYF
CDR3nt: TGTGCCTGGAGTGTACACAGCCGGGAGACCCAGTACTTC

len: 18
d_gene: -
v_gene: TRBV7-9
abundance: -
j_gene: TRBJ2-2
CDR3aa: CASSHTDRMFANTGELFF
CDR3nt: TGTGCCAGCAGCCACACAGACAGGATGTTCGCGAACACCGGGGAGCTGTTTTTT

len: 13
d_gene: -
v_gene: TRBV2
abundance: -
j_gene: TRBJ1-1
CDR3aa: CASSLDSPSEAFF
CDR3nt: TGTGCCAGCAGTCTTGACAGCCCTTCTGAAGCTTTCTTT

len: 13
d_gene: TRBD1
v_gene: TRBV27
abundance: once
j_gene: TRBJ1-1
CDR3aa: CASRTDRVTEAFF
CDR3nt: TGTGCCAGCAGGACCGACAGGGTCACTGAAGCTTTCTTT

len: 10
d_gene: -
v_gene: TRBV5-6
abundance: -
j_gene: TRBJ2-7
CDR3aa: CASAAGKQYF
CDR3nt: TGTGCCAGCGCCGCGGGAAAGCAGTACTTC

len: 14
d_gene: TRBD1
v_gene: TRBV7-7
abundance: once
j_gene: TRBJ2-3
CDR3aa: CASSLGQGTDTQYF
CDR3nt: TGTGCTAGCAGCTTGGGACAGGGCACAGATACGCAGTATTTT

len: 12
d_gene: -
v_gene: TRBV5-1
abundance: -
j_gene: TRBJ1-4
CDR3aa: CASSERNEKLFF
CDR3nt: TGCGCCAGCAGCGAACGGAATGAAAAACTGTTTTTT

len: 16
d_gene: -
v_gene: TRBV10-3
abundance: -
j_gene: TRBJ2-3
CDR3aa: CAIRNGEGGGADTQYF
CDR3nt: TGTGCCATCAGGAACGGCGAGGGAGGAGGGGCAGATACGCAGTATTTT

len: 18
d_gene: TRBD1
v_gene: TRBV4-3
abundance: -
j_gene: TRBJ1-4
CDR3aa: CASSQELNPGQRNEKLFF
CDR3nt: TGCGCCAGCAGCCAAGAACTCAACCCGGGACAGCGTAATGAAAAACTGTTTTTT

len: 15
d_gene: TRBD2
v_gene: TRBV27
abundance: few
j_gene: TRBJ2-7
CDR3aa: CASSFRLAGLYEQYF
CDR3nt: TGTGCCAGCAGTTTTAGACTAGCGGGGCTATACGAGCAGTACTTC

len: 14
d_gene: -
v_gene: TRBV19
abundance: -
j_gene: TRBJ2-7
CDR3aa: CASSTAGASYEQYF
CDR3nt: TGTGCCAGTAGTACGGCAGGGGCATCCTACGAGCAGTACTTC

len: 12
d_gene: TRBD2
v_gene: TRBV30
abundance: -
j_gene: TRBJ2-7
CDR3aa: CAYQGGRGEQYF
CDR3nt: TGTGCCTACCAGGGCGGGAGGGGCGAGCAGTACTTC

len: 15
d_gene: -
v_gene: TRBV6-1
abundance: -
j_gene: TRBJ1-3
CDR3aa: CASSEPQSSGNTIYF
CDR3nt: TGTGCCAGCAGTGAACCACAGAGCTCTGGAAACACCATATATTTT

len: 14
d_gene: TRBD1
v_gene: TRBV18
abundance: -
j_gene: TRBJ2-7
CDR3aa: CASSLMTDRDEQYF
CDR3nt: TGTGCCAGCTCACTAATGACCGACAGGGACGAGCAGTACTTC

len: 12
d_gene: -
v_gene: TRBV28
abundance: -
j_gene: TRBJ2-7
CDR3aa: CASSFTDIEQYF
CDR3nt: TGTGCCAGCAGTTTTACAGACATCGAGCAGTACTTC

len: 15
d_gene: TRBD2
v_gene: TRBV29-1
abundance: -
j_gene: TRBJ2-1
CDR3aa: CSVEEGSGGTNEQFF
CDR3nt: TGCAGCGTTGAAGAGGGAAGCGGGGGGACAAATGAGCAGTTCTTC

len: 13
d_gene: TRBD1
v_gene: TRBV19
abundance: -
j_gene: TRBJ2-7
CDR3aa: CASSIDRGYEQYF
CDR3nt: TGTGCCAGTAGTATTGACAGGGGTTACGAGCAGTACTTC

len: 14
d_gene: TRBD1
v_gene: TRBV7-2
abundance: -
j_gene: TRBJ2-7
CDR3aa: CASSSGQGSYEQYF
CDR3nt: TGTGCCAGCAGCTCGGGACAGGGATCCTACGAGCAGTACTTC

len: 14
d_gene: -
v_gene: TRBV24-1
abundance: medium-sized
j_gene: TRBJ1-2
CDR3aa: CATSDPGRTGGYTF
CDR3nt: TGTGCCACCAGTGACCCGGGCCGAACAGGGGGCTACACCTTC

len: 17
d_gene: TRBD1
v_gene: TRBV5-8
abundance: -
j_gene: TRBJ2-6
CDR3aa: CASRRDRPTGGANVLTF
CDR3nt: TGTGCCAGCAGAAGGGACAGGCCCACCGGGGGGGCCAACGTCCTGACTTTC

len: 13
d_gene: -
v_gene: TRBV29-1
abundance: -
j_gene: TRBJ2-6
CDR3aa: CSVPGAGANVLTF
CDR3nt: TGCAGCGTTCCAGGGGCCGGGGCCAACGTCCTGACTTTC

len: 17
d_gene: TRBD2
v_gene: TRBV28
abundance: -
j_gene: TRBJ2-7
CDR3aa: CATRGLAGTTNLRGQYF
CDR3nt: TGTGCCACCAGGGGCCTAGCGGGTACAACCAACCTACGAGGGCAGTACTTC

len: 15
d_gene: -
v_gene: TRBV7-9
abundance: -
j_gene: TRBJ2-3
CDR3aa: CASSLGQYSTDTQYF
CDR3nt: TGTGCCAGCAGTCTCGGACAGTATAGCACAGATACGCAGTATTTT

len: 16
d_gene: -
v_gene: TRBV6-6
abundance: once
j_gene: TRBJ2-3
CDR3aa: CASGARQHPSTDTQYF
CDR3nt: TGTGCCAGCGGGGCCAGACAGCACCCTAGCACAGATACGCAGTATTTT

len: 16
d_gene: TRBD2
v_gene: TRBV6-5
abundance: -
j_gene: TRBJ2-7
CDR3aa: CASSYGRTSGAYEQYF
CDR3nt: TGTGCCAGCAGTTACGGGAGGACTAGCGGGGCCTACGAGCAGTACTTC

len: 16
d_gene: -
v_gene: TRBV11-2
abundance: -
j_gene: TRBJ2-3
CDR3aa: CASSPQRKTTTDTQYF
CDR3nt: TGTGCCAGCAGCCCCCAGCGGAAAACAACGACAGATACGCAGTATTTT

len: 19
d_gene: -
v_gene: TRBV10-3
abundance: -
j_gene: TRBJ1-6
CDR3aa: CAITVPTAKLVCSDSPLHF
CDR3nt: TGTGCCATCACCGTTCCGACAGCGAAGTTGGTATGTAGTGATTCACCCCTCCACTTT

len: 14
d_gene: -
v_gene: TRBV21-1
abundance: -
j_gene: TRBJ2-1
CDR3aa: CASSRLAGCDEQFF
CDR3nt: TGTGCCAGCAGCAGACTCGCAGGGTGCGATGAGCAGTTCTTC

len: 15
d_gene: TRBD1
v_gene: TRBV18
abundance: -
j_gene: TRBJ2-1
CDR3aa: CASSPPRNRGNEQFF
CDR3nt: TGTGCCAGCTCACCACCGAGGAACAGGGGCAATGAGCAGTTCTTC

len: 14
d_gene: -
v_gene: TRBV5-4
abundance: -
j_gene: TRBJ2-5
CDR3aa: CASSGSVTEETQYF
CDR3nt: TGTGCCAGCAGCGGTAGTGTCACGGAAGAGACCCAGTACTTC

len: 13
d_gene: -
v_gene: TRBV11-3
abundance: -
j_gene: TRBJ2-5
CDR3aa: CASSLDGAGTQYF
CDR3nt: TGTGCCAGCAGCTTAGATGGAGCGGGGACCCAGTACTTC

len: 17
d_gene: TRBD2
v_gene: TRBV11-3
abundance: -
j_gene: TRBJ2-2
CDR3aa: CASALGALAGYTGELFF
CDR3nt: TGTGCCAGCGCACTTGGGGCCCTAGCGGGTTACACCGGGGAGCTGTTTTTT

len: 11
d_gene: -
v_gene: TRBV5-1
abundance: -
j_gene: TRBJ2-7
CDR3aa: CASRGSYEQYF
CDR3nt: TGCGCCAGCAGGGGGAGCTACGAGCAGTACTTC

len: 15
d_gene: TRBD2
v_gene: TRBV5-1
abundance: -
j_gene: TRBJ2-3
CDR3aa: CASSPLRGSADTQYF
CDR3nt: TGCGCCAGCAGCCCGTTGCGCGGGAGCGCAGATACGCAGTATTTT

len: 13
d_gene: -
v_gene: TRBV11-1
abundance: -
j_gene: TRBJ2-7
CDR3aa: CASSPPAWHEQYF
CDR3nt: TGTGCCAGCAGCCCCCCCGCCTGGCACGAGCAGTACTTC

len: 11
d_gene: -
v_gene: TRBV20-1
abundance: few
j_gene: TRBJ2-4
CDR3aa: CSDSAKNIQYF
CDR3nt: TGCAGTGACTCGGCCAAAAACATTCAGTACTTC

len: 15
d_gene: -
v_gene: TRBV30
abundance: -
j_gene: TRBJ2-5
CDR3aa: CAWSVKYRTEKTQYF
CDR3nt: TGTGCCTGGAGTGTAAAGTACAGGACAGAGAAGACCCAGTACTTC

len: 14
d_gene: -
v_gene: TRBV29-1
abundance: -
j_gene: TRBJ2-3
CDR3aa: CSVAERGSADTQYF
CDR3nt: TGCAGCGTCGCCGAGCGTGGGAGCGCAGATACGCAGTATTTT

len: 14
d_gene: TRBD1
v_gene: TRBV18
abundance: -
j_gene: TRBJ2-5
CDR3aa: CASSPTGGGETQYF
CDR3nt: TGTGCCAGCTCGCCGACAGGGGGCGGTGAGACCCAGTACTTC

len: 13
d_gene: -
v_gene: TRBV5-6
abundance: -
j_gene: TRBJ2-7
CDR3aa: CASSNGIAYEQYF
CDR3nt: TGTGCCAGCAGCAACGGGATAGCCTACGAGCAGTACTTC